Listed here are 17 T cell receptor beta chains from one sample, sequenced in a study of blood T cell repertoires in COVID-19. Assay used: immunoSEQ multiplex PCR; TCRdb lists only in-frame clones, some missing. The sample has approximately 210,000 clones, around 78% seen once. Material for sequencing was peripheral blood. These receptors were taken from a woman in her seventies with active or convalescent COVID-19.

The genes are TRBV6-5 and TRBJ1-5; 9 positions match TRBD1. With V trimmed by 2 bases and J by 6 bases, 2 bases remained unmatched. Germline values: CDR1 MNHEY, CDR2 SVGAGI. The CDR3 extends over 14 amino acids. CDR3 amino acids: CASSYQGQGQPQHF. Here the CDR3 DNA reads TGTGCCAGCAGTTACCAGGGACAGGGTCAGCCCCAGCATTTT.

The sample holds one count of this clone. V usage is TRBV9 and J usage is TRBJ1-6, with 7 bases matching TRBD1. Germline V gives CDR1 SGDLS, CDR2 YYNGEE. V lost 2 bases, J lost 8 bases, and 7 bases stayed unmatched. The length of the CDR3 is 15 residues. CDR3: CASSVGTVSDSPLHF. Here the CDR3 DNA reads TGTGCCAGCAGCGTGGGGACAGTGAGCGATTCACCCCTCCACTTT.

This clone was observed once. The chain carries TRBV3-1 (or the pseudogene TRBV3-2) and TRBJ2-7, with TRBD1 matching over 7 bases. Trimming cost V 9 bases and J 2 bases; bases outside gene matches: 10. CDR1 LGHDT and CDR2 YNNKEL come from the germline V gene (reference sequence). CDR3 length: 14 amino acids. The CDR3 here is CASTTGTDTYEQYF. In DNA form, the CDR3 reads TGTGCCAGTACGACCGGGACAGATACCTACGAGCAGTACTTC.

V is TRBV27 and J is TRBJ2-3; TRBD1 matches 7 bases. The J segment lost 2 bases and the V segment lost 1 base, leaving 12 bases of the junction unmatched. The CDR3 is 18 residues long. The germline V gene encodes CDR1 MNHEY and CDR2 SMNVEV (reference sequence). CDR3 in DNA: TGTGCCAGCAGTTTATGGCCCCCGGGACAGCTGATCACAGATACGCAGTATTTT. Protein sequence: CASSLWPPGQLITDTQYF.

The DNA of the CDR3 is TGCGCCAGCAAGCGGGAGAATGAGCAGTTCTTC. It yields the protein CASKRENEQFF. The chain couples TRBV5-1 to TRBJ2-1, with 8 bases that match TRBD2. The CDR3 covers 11 residues. CDR1 is SGHRS and CDR2 is YFSETQ in the germline V gene. The V segment lost 6 bases and the J segment 7 bases; nucleotides outside the gene matches: 0.

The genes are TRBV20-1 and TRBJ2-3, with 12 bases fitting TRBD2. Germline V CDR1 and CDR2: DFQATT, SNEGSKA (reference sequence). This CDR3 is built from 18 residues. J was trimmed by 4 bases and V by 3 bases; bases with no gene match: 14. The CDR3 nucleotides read TGCAGTGCTAGTAGGCTAGCGGGAGGGATCCTGGGGCCAGATACGCAGTATTTT. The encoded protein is CSASRLAGGILGPDTQYF.

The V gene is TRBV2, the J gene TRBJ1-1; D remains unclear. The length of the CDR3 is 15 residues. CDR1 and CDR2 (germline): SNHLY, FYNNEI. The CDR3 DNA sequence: TGTTCTACTCGACGAGGTCTGGCGAAGAACACTGAAGCTTTCTTT. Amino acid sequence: CSTRRGLAKNTEAFF.

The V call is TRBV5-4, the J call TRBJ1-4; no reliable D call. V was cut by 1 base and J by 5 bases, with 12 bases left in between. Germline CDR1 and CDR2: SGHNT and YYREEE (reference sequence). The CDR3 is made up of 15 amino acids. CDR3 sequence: CASSLSAVRNEKLFF. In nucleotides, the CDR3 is TGTGCCAGCAGCTTGTCGGCGGTTAGAAATGAAAAACTGTTTTTT.

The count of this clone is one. The CDR3 sequence is CASSTTTSGRARGEQYF. The CDR3 DNA reads as TGTGCCAGCAGCACAACGACTAGCGGGAGGGCCAGGGGCGAGCAGTACTTC. The rearrangement joins TRBV7-9 to TRBJ2-7; 14 bases are shared with TRBD2. Looked up from germline, CDR1 is SEHNR and CDR2 is FQNEAQ (reference sequence). The CDR3 has 17 residues. The trim removed 5 bases at V and 6 bases at J, leaving 12 bases unmatched.

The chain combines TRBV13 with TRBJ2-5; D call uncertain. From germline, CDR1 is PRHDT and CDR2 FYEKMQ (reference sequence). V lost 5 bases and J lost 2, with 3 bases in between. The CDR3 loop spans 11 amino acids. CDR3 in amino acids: CASSQQETQYF. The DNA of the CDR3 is TGTGCCAGCAGCCAACAAGAGACCCAGTACTTC.

Here the CDR3 DNA reads TGTGCCAGCAGCAAGGACCAGGGTAACTATGGCTACACCTTC. This encodes CASSKDQGNYGYTF. This chain connects TRBV7-9 to TRBJ1-2, with D possibly being TRBD1 (5 bases). CDR1 is SEHNR, CDR2 FQNEAQ, per germline (reference sequence). The CDR3 sequence is 14 residues long. The V and J ends lost 5 bases and 1 base respectively, with 11 bases between them. Together with reference TRBV7-9 and TRBJ1-2, the CDR3 gives the full variable domain: DTGVSQNPRHKITKRGQNVTFRCDPISEHNRLYWYRQTLGQGPEFLTYFQNEAQLEKSRLLSDRFSAERPKGSFSTLEIQRTEQGDSAMYLCASSKDQGNYGYTFGSGTRLTVV.

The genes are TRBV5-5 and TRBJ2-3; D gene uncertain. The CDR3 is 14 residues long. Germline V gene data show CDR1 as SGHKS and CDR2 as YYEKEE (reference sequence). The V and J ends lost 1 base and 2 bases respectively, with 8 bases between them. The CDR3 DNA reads TGTGCCAGCAGCTTGATTACCTACACAGATACGCAGTATTTT. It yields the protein CASSLITYTDTQYF.

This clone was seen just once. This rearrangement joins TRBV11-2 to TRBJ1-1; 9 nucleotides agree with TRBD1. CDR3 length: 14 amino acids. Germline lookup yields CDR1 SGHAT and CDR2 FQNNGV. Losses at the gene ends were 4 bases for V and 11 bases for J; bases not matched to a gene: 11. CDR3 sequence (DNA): TGTGCCAGCAGCTCTTCCAACAGGGGGCAGGGGGCTTTCTTT. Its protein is CASSSSNRGQGAFF. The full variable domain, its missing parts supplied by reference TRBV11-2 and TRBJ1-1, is EAGVAQSPRYKIIEKRQSVAFWCNPISGHATLYWYQQILGQGPKLLIQFQNNGVVDDSQLPKDRFSAERLKGVDSTLKIQPAKLEDSAVYLCASSSSNRGQGAFFGQGTRLTVV.

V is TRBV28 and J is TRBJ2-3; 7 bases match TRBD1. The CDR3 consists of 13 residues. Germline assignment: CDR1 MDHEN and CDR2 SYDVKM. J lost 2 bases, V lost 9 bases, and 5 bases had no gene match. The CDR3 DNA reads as TGTGCCAGTTCCGGGACAGACACAGATACGCAGTATTTT. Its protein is CASSGTDTDTQYF.

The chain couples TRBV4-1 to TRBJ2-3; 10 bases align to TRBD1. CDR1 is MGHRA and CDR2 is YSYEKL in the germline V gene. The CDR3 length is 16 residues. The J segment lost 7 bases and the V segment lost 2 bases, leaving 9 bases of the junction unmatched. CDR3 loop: CASSQNWGQGSHTQYF. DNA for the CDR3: TGCGCCAGCAGCCAAAATTGGGGACAGGGGTCGCATACGCAGTATTTT.

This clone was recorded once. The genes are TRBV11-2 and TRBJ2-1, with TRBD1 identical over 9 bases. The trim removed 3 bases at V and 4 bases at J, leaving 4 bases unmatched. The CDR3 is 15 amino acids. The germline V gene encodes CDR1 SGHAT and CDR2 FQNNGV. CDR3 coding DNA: TGTGCCAGCAGCTTCGACAGGGGGTCGTACAATGAGCAGTTCTTC. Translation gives CASSFDRGSYNEQFF. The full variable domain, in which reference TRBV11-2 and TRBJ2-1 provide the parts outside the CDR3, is EAGVAQSPRYKIIEKRQSVAFWCNPISGHATLYWYQQILGQGPKLLIQFQNNGVVDDSQLPKDRFSAERLKGVDSTLKIQPAKLEDSAVYLCASSFDRGSYNEQFFGPGTRLTVL.

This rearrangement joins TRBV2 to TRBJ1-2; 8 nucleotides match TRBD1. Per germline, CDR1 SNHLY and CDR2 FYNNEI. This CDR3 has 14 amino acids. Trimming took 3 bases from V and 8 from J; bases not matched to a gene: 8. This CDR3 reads CASSETRTGQGYTF. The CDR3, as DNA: TGTGCCAGCAGTGAGACCCGGACAGGGCAAGGCTACACCTTC.